This T cell receptor (beta chain) was retrieved from a study of T cells in Graves' hyperthyroidism and ophthalmopathy. Study-level points and caveats: A 13 V-J model separated ophthalmopathy from stable hyperthyroidism.

V was clipped by 1 base and J by 5 bases; unmatched bases: 7. The CDR3 has 15 residues. Germline values: CDR1 PRHDT, CDR2 FYEKMQ (reference sequence). Amplification yielded TCR beta CDR3 regions, with RNA transcripts as the source. First-round RT-PCR targeting the TCR CDR3 was performed with the HTBI primer set. TCRdb processed the multiplex PCR reads anew with MiXCR; each CDR3 protein has one entry. Of about 560,000 distinct CDR3 sequences detected, approximately 14% appear once; the ten largest clones hold about 7%. The sample holds a few counts of this clonotype. What it binds is unknown. The sequence came from a woman in her 30s with Graves' hyperthyroidism. The material sequenced was blood. V usage is TRBV13 and J usage is TRBJ2-5; 7 bases map to TRBD2. DNA for the CDR3: TGTGCCAGCAGCTTAGCGGGAGGACACGGGGAGACCCAGTACTTC. This sequence encodes CASSLAGGHGETQYF. Complete variable domain (other parts from reference TRBV13 and TRBJ2-5): AAGVIQSPRHLIKEKRETATLKCYPIPRHDTVYWYQQGPGQDPQFLISFYEKMQSDKGSIPDRFSAQQFSDYHSELNMSSLELGDSALYFCASSLAGGHGETQYFGPGTRLLVL.